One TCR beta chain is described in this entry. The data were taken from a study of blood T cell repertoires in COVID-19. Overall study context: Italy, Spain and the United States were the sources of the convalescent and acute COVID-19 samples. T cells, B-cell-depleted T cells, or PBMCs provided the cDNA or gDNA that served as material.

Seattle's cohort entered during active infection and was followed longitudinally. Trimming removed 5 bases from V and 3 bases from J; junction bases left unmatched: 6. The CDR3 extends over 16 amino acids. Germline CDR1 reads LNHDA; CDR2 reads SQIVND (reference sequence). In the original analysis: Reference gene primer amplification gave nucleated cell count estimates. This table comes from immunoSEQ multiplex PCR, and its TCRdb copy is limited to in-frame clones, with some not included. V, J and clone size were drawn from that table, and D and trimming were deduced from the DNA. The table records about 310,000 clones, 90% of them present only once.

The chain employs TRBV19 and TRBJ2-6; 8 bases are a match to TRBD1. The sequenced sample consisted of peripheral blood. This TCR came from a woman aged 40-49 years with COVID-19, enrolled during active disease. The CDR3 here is CASSSKQGVGANVLTF. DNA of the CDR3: TGTGCCAGTAGTTCCAAACAGGGGGTTGGGGCCAACGTCCTGACTTTC.